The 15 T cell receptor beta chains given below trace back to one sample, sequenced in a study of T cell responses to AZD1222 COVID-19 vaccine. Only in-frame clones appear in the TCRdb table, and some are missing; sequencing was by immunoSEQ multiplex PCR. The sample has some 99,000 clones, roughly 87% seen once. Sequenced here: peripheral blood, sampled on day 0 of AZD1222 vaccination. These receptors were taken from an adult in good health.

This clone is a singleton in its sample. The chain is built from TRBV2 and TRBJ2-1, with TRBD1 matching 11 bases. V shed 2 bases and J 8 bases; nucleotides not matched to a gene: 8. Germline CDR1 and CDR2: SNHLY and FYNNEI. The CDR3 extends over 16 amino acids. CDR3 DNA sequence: TGTGCCAGCAGTGAATTCGGACAGGGGGCAATCGATGAGCAGTTCTTC. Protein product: CASSEFGQGAIDEQFF. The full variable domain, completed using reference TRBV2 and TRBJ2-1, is EPEVTQTPSHQVTQMGQEVILRCVPISNHLYFYWYRQILGQKVEFLVSFYNNEISEKSEIFDDQFSVERPDGSNFTLKIRSTKLEDSAMYFCASSEFGQGAIDEQFFGPGTRLTVL.

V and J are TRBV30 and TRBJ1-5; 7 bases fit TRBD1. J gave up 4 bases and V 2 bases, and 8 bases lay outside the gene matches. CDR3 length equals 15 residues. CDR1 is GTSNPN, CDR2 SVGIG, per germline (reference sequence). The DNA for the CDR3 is TGTGCCTGGAGTCCCCGGGGGACAGTTAATCAGCCCCAGCATTTT. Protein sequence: CAWSPRGTVNQPQHF.

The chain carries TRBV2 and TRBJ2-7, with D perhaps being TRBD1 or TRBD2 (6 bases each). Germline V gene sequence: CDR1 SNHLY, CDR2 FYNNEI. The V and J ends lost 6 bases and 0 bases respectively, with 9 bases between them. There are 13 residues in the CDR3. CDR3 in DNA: TGTGCCAGCAGGGGGGGCGTCTCCTACGAGCAGTACTTC. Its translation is CASRGGVSYEQYF. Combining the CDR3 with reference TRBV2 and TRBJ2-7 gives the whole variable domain EPEVTQTPSHQVTQMGQEVILRCVPISNHLYFYWYRQILGQKVEFLVSFYNNEISEKSEIFDDQFSVERPDGSNFTLKIRSTKLEDSAMYFCASRGGVSYEQYFGPGTRLTVT.

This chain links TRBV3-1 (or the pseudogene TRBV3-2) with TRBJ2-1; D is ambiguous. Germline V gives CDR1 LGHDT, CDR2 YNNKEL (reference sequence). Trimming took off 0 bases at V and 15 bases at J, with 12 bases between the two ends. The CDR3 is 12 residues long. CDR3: CASSQDSGIRFF. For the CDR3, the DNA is TGTGCCAGCAGCCAAGATTCGGGTATTCGGTTCTTC.

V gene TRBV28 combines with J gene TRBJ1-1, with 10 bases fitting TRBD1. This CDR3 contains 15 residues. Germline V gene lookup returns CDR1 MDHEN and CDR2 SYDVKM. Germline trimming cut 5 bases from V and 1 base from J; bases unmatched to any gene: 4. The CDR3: CASSEWDRGNTEAFF. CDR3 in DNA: TGTGCCAGCAGTGAGTGGGACAGGGGGAACACTGAAGCTTTCTTT.

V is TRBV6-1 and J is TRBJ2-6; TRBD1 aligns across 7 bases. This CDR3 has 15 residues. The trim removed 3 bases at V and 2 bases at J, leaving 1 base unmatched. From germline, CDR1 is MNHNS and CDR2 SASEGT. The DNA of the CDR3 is TGTGCCAGCAGTGAGACAGGGACTGGGGCCAACGTCCTGACTTTC. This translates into CASSETGTGANVLTF.

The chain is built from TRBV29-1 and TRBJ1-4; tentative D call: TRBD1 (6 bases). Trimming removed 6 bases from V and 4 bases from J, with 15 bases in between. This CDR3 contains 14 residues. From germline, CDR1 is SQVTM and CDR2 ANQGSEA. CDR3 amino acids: CSVVTGRGNEKLFF. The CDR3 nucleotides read TGCAGCGTGGTAACAGGGAGGGGTAATGAAAAACTGTTTTTT.

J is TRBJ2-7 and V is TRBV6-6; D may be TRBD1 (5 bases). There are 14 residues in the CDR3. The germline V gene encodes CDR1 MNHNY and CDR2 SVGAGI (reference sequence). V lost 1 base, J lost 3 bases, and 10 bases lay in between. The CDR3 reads CASSYFFQGYEQYF. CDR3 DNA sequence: TGTGCCAGCAGTTACTTTTTTCAGGGCTACGAGCAGTACTTC.

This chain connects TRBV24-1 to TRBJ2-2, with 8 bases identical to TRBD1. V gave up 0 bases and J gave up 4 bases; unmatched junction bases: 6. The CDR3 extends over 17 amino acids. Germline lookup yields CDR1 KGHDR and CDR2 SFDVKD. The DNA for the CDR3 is TGTGCCACCAGTGATTTGGAGGGGACAGGCTTCACCGGGGAGCTGTTTTTT. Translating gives CATSDLEGTGFTGELFF.

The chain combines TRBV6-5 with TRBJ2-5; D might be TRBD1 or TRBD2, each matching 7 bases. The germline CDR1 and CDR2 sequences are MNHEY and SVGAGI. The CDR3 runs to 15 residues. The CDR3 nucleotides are TGTGCAACGAGGGAGGGGGCGGGTCACCAAGAGACCCAGTACTTC. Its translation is CATREGAGHQETQYF.

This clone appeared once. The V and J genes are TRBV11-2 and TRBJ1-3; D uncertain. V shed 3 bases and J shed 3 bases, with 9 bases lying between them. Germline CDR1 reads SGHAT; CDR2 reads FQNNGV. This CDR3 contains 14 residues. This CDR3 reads CASSLSDGGNTIYF. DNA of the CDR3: TGTGCCAGCAGCTTGAGTGATGGTGGAAACACCATATATTTT. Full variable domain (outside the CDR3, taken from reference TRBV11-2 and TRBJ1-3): EAGVAQSPRYKIIEKRQSVAFWCNPISGHATLYWYQQILGQGPKLLIQFQNNGVVDDSQLPKDRFSAERLKGVDSTLKIQPAKLEDSAVYLCASSLSDGGNTIYFGEGSWLTVV.

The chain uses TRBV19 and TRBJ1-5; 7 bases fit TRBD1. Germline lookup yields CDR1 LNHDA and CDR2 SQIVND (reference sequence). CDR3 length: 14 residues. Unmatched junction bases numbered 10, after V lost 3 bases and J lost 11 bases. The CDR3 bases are TGTGCCAGTAGTATCGTCCAGGGGGGTAGGTCCCAGCATTTT. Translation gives CASSIVQGGRSQHF.

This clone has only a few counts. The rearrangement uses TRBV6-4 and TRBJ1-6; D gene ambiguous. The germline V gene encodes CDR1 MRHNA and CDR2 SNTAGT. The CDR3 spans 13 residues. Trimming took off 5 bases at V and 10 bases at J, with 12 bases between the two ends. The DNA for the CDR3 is TGTGCCAGCAGTCTCGACCTCGGGTCACCCCTCCACTTT. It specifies CASSLDLGSPLHF.

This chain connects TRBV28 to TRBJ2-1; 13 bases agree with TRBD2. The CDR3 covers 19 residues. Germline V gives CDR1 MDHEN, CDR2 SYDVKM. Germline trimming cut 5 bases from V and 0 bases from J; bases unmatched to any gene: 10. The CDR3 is CASSELGLAGPSSYNEQFF. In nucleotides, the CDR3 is TGTGCCAGCAGTGAGCTGGGACTAGCGGGGCCGAGCTCCTACAATGAGCAGTTCTTC.

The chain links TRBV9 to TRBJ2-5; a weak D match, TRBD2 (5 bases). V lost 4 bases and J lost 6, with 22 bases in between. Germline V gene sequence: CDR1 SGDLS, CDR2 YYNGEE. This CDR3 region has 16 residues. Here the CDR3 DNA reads TGTGCCAGCAGCCCCGCCGGAACTGGGCCCGGGAAGACCCAGTACTTC. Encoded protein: CASSPAGTGPGKTQYF.